These 13 T cell receptor beta chains share one sample of origin, sequenced in a study of PD-1 blockade in classical Hodgkin lymphoma. TCRdb's table, derived via immunoSEQ multiplex PCR, lists solely in-frame clones and lacks some. The data show 20,000 or so clones, around 85% seen once. Every patient relapsed after autologous stem cell transplantation, and brentuximab vedotin exposure varied. The sequenced sample was peripheral blood mononuclear cells (PBMCs), obtained at baseline. Every receptor here comes from a human donor with classical Hodgkin lymphoma.

The chain combines TRBV5-4 with TRBJ2-1, with D hard to call. With 4 bases removed from V and 3 bases from J, the gap between germline ends came to 11 bases. The CDR3 is 14 residues long. Germline CDR1 SGHNT, CDR2 YYREEE (reference sequence). The CDR3 DNA follows: TGTGCCAGCAGCATTAGAAATGACTACAATGAGCAGTTCTTC. It is translated as CASSIRNDYNEQFF.

The rearrangement uses TRBV6-6 and TRBJ1-6, with TRBD1 matching 7 bases. After removal of 8 bases from V and 7 bases from J, the junction contained 11 bases not matched to a gene. Germline lookup yields CDR1 MNHNY and CDR2 SVGAGI (reference sequence). This CDR3 spans 15 amino acids. The CDR3 here is CASWGDSTRNSPLHF. In DNA form, the CDR3 reads TGTGCCAGCTGGGGGGACAGCACTAGGAATTCACCCCTCCACTTT.

The J gene is TRBJ1-4, the V gene TRBV7-2; 7 positions match TRBD1. Germline CDR1 reads SGHTA; CDR2 reads FQGNSA. The CDR3 runs 16 residues. V trimming: 5 bases; J trimming: 0 bases; junction bases outside the gene matches: 6. The CDR3 loop reads CASSLGTAATNEKLFF. The CDR3 DNA is TGTGCCAGCAGCCTCGGGACAGCAGCAACTAATGAAAAACTGTTTTTT.

The chain has TRBV11-2 and TRBJ1-5, with TRBD1 identical over 11 bases. CDR1 SGHAT and CDR2 FQNNGV come from the germline V gene. CDR3 length equals 17 residues. After removal of 3 bases from V and 2 bases from J, the junction contained 6 bases not matched to a gene. The CDR3 DNA is TGTGCCAGCAGCTTGGGGACAGGGGGTAGGGGCAATCAGCCCCAGCATTTT. It yields the protein CASSLGTGGRGNQPQHF.

This rearrangement joins TRBV27 to TRBJ1-5; the D gene is possibly TRBD1 (5 bases). CDR1 MNHEY and CDR2 SMNVEV come from the germline V gene (reference sequence). V lost 2 bases and J lost 1, with 9 bases in between. The CDR3 has 15 residues. The CDR3 DNA is TGTGCCAGCAGTTTAGACGGGGGGAGCAATCAGCCCCAGCATTTT. This sequence encodes CASSLDGGSNQPQHF.

The chain uses TRBV4-3 and TRBJ1-1; D unclear. V was shortened by 0 bases and J by 6 bases, with 11 bases between the two germline ends. Germline V CDR1 and CDR2: LGHNA, YSLEER. The CDR3 runs 14 residues. CDR3 coding DNA: TGCGCCAGCAGCCAAGAACCCCGATTGTCTGAAGCTTTCTTT. Translated: CASSQEPRLSEAFF.

The V and J genes are TRBV27 and TRBJ1-4; possible D gene TRBD1, 5 bases. The CDR3 extends over 16 amino acids. Germline V gene data show CDR1 as MNHEY and CDR2 as SMNVEV (reference sequence). Trimming cost V 5 bases and J 8 bases, with 21 bases left between them. In DNA form, the CDR3 reads TGTGCCAGCAGTCCCCTCACAGGCCCTCAGGGCGAAAAACTGTTTTTT. Its protein is CASSPLTGPQGEKLFF.

The chain recombines TRBV19 with TRBJ2-6, with TRBD1 matching over 7 bases. CDR3 length equals 19 residues. CDR1 is LNHDA, CDR2 SQIVND, per germline (reference sequence). V was pared by 3 bases and J by 0 bases, with 11 bases of the junction left unmatched. The CDR3 loop is CASSMRVTGPSSGANVLTF. As DNA, the CDR3 is TGTGCCAGTAGTATGAGGGTGACAGGGCCCAGCTCTGGGGCCAACGTCCTGACTTTC.

This chain uses TRBV27 with TRBJ2-7; a weak D match, TRBD1 (5 bases). CDR3 size: 12 residues. Trimming took off 7 bases at V and 5 bases at J, with 12 bases between the two ends. From germline, CDR1 is MNHEY and CDR2 SMNVEV (reference sequence). The CDR3: CASMGREHEQYF. CDR3 bases: TGTGCCAGCATGGGCAGGGAACACGAGCAGTACTTC.

The chain has TRBV2 and TRBJ2-1; D tentatively reads TRBD1 or TRBD2 (5 bases each). The ends were cut back, 4 bases at V and 2 bases at J, with 9 bases in the middle. CDR3 length: 14 amino acids. The germline V gene has CDR1 SNHLY and CDR2 FYNNEI. CDR3 coding DNA: TGTGCCAGCAGTGGGGACGGAGCCTACAATGAGCAGTTCTTC. This gives the protein CASSGDGAYNEQFF. Together with reference TRBV2 and TRBJ2-1, the CDR3 gives the full variable domain: EPEVTQTPSHQVTQMGQEVILRCVPISNHLYFYWYRQILGQKVEFLVSFYNNEISEKSEIFDDQFSVERPDGSNFTLKIRSTKLEDSAMYFCASSGDGAYNEQFFGPGTRLTVL.

The V and J genes are TRBV19 and TRBJ2-1; D might be TRBD1 or TRBD2, each matching 5 bases. V lost 4 bases to trimming and J lost 4 bases, with 8 bases between them. From germline, CDR1 is LNHDA and CDR2 SQIVND (reference sequence). The length of the CDR3 is 13 residues. CDR3 nucleotides: TGTGCCAGTAGTAGGGACCGGTACAATGAGCAGTTCTTC. Amino acids: CASSRDRYNEQFF.

This sequence joins TRBV4-2 and TRBJ2-1; TRBD1 aligns across 8 bases. The CDR3 is made up of 17 amino acids. The V gene's germline CDR1 is LGHNA and CDR2 YNFKEQ. J lost 6 bases, V lost 0 bases, and 10 bases had no gene match. CDR3 protein: CASSQDHPDRGSNEQFF. The CDR3 DNA follows: TGTGCCAGCAGCCAAGATCACCCCGACAGGGGTAGCAATGAGCAGTTCTTC.

This clone was observed once. CDR3 nucleotide sequence: TGTGCCATCAGTGCGGGACAGACCTACGAGCAGTACTTC. Amino acids: CAISAGQTYEQYF. The chain has TRBV10-3 and TRBJ2-7, with TRBD1 matching over 7 bases. CDR1 and CDR2 from the germline V gene are ENHRY and SYGVKD. Trimming at V came to 4 bases and at J to 2 bases, leaving 2 bases not matched to a gene. The CDR3 sequence is 13 residues long.